This TCR beta chain was documented in a study of beta chain features in type 1 diabetes. The study reverse transcribed the entire isolated RNA, so it sequenced expressed TCRB transcripts. Profiling relied on immunoSEQ multiplex PCR, and the TCRdb table lists in-frame clones only, not all of them. The sample shows some 900,000 clones, 15% to 20% of them seen only once. The CDR3 has 13 residues. The germline CDR1 and CDR2 sequences are LNHDA and SQIVND (reference sequence). V shed 1 base, J shed 4 bases, and the junction held 1 base outside the gene matches. Study observations and caveats: When VDJ junctions were examined, type 1 diabetes patients showed fewer insertions and more deletions. TCRB rearrangement may or may not be influenced by HLA type; here this remained unresolved. PCR may have favored shorter templates equally in patients and controls.

Note on this clone: The antigen remains undetermined.

Over 95% purity was reached by all sorted populations. The receptor was derived from a woman aged 18-35 years in good health. The sequenced sample consisted of naive CD4+ T cells from blood. The chain carries TRBV19 and TRBJ2-7; 7 bases are shared with TRBD1. CDR3 sequence: CASSIGDRYEQYF. The CDR3, as DNA: TGTGCCAGTAGTATAGGGGACAGATACGAGCAGTACTTC.